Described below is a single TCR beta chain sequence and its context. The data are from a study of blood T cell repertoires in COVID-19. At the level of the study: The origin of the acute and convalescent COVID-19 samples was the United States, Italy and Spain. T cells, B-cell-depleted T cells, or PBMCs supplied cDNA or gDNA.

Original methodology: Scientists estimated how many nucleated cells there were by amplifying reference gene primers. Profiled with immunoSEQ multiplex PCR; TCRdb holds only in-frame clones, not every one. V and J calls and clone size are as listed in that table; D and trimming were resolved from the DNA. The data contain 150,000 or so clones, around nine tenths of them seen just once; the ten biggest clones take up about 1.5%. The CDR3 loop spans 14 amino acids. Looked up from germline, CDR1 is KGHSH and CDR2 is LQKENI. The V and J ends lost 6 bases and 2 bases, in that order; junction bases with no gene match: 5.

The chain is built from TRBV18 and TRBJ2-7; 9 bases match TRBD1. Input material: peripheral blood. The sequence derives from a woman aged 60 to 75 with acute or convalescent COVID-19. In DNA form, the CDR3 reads TGTGCCAGCTCCCCGGGACAGGGAGCCTACGAGCAGTACTTC. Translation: CASSPGQGAYEQYF.